This T cell receptor (beta chain) was identified in a study of glioma-infiltrating T cells after dendritic cell vaccination. The table came from immunoSEQ multiplex PCR; TCRdb's copy has only in-frame clones and leaves some out. The table includes some 90,000 clones, approximately 80% detected once. J gave up 10 bases and V 0 bases, and 1 base lay outside the gene matches. CDR3 length equals 12 residues. Germline assignment: CDR1 LNHDA and CDR2 SQIVND (reference sequence). Time point reported: after dendritic cell vaccination, including at tumor progression/relapse. Sequences were derived from blood, sampled after dendritic cell vaccination. This chain links TRBV19 with TRBJ1-1; TRBD1 matches 8 bases. The receptor's source is a human donor with glioblastoma. This CDR3 is CASSIDRGPAFF. The CDR3 DNA sequence: TGTGCCAGTAGTATAGACAGGGGGCCAGCTTTCTTT.